What follows are 8 T cell receptor beta chains derived from one specimen sequenced in a study of cytomegalovirus exposure and HLA in healthy donors. Use of 60 Vbeta and 13 Jbeta primers characterized the PCR. Repertoires were generated with immunoSEQ multiplex PCR, while TCRdb's copy carries only in-frame clones and drops some. The sample holds 99,000 or so clones, 10% to 15% seen once. Sequencing used PBMCs. These receptors were obtained from a man aged 40-49 years in good health and CMV-seropositive.

In this sample, this clone turned up a few times. This chain links TRBV2 with TRBJ1-5; D is unclear. V was cut by 3 bases and J by 0 bases, with 12 bases left in between. The CDR3 extends over 16 amino acids. Germline V lookup: CDR1 SNHLY, CDR2 FYNNEI. The chain's CDR3 is CASSDLQVDSNQPQHF. In DNA form, the CDR3 reads TGTGCCAGCAGTGATCTCCAGGTCGATAGCAATCAGCCCCAGCATTTT.

The genes are TRBV6-5 and TRBJ2-7, with a tentative D call TRBD2 (5 bases). CDR1 MNHEY and CDR2 SVGAGI come from the germline V gene. The CDR3 loop spans 16 amino acids. Trimming removed 2 bases from V and 1 base from J, with 15 bases in between. The CDR3 sequence: CASSYSGFPRSYEQYF. The CDR3 nucleotides are TGTGCCAGCAGTTACAGCGGCTTCCCTCGATCCTACGAGCAGTACTTC.

The chain links TRBV19 to TRBJ2-2, with 10 positions matching TRBD2. With V trimmed by 5 bases and J by 7 bases, 7 bases remained unmatched. Germline lookup yields CDR1 LNHDA and CDR2 SQIVND (reference sequence). The CDR3 has 15 amino acids. CDR3 nucleotides: TGTGCCAGTAGTCTGGCTAGCGGGAGTTACGGGGAGCTGTTTTTT. Translation: CASSLASGSYGELFF.

V usage is TRBV7-9 and J usage is TRBJ2-7, with TRBD2 identical over 11 bases. Per germline, CDR1 SEHNR and CDR2 FQNEAQ (reference sequence). V shed 5 bases and J 4 bases; nucleotides not matched to a gene: 10. The CDR3 extends over 16 amino acids. CDR3 nucleotide sequence: TGTGCCAGCAGCCAGAGTAGCGGGAGGGCTGCGTACGAGCAGTACTTC. Amino acid sequence: CASSQSSGRAAYEQYF.

This clone has a handful of counts. CDR3: CASSISSGDGGYTF. CDR3 nucleotides: TGTGCCAGCAGCATCAGTTCGGGGGACGGTGGCTACACCTTC. The chain has TRBV21-1 and TRBJ1-2. TRBV21-1 is classified as a pseudogene. The CDR3 spans 14 residues.

The CDR3 loop reads CASSHGTSLEKLFF. CDR3 DNA sequence: TGTGCCAGCAGCCACGGGACTTCCCTTGAAAAACTGTTTTTT. This chain joins TRBV7-2 and TRBJ1-4, with D maybe TRBD1 (5 bases). The CDR3 runs to 14 residues. V was clipped by 5 bases and J by 7 bases, with 14 bases between them. Per germline, CDR1 SGHTA and CDR2 FQGNSA. The full variable domain, rest sourced from reference TRBV7-2 and TRBJ1-4, is GAGVSQSPSNKVTEKGKDVELRCDPISGHTALYWYRQSLGQGLEFLIYFQGNSAPDKSGLPSDRFSAERTGGSVSTLTIQRTQQEDSAVYLCASSHGTSLEKLFFGSGTQLSVL.

This rearrangement joins TRBV30 to TRBJ2-1; TRBD2 might be the D (6 bases). The CDR3 is 14 residues long. Germline CDR1 is GTSNPN and CDR2 is SVGIG (reference sequence). V was trimmed by 0 bases and J by 3 bases, leaving 9 bases between them. CDR3: CAWSVRRGYNEQFF. Here the CDR3 DNA reads TGTGCCTGGAGTGTACGGCGGGGCTACAATGAGCAGTTCTTC.

The CDR3 DNA reads TGTGCCAGCAGTGGGCATGGACAGGGGCCTGGGGCCAACGTCCTGACTTTC. Translating gives CASSGHGQGPGANVLTF. The V and J genes are TRBV27 and TRBJ2-6, with 9 positions matching TRBD1. Germline V lookup: CDR1 MNHEY, CDR2 SMNVEV (reference sequence). CDR3 length equals 17 residues. After removal of 5 bases from V and 2 bases from J, the junction contained 7 bases not matched to a gene.